This TCR beta chain was profiled in a study of OX40 agonist ivuxolimab in advanced cancers. About the study: Three patients got partial responses; one had hepatocellular carcinoma and two had cutaneous melanoma.

Notes on the study in general: Circulating CD4+ and CD8+ T cells showed clonal expansion by week 6 at 0.1 to 3.0 mg/kg.

Concerning this clone: Its matching antigen is unknown.

The table came from immunoSEQ multiplex PCR; TCRdb's copy has only in-frame clones and leaves some out. The sample lists roughly 63,000 clones; roughly 87% were seen once. The germline gives CDR1 WSHSY, CDR2 SAAADI. V was shortened by 6 bases and J by 11 bases, with 22 bases between the two germline ends. This CDR3 contains 14 residues. The genes are TRBV10-2 and TRBJ1-1; D uncertain. The sample here was CD4+ or CD8+ T cells sorted from blood, taken in a trial of the OX40 agonist ivuxolimab. The TCR was taken from an adult with an advanced solid tumor such as melanoma, head and neck, liver or kidney cancer. CDR3 DNA: TGCGCCAGCAGGAACACGGACCGCCTTGTGGAGGCTTTCTTT. Amino acid sequence: CASRNTDRLVEAFF.